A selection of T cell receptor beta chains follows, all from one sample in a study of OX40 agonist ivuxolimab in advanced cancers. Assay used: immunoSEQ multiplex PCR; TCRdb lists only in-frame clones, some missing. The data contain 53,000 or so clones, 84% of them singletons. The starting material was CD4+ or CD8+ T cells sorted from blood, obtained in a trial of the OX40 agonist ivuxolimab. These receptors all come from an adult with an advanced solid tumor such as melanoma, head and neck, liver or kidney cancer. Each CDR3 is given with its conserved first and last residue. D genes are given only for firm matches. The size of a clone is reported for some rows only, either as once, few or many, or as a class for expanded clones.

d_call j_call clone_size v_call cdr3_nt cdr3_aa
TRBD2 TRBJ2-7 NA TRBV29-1 TGCAGCGTGGGGATGGCTAGCGGGACCAGCGAGCAGTACTTC CSVGMASGTSEQYF
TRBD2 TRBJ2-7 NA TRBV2 TGTGCCAGCAGTGAAGCTTACAGCGGGAGTCCCTACGAGCAGTACTTC CASSEAYSGSPYEQYF
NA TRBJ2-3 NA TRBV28 TGTGCCAGCAGGGTTCGGGCAGGGCGAGATACGCAGTATTTT CASRVRAGRDTQYF
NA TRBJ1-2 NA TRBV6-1 TGTGCCAGCATCGGGCAGGACTATGGCTACACCTTC CASIGQDYGYTF
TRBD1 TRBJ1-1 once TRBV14 TGTGCCAGCAGCCCACGCGGACAGGAGAACACTGAAGCTTTCTTT CASSPRGQENTEAFF
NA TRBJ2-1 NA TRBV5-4 TGTGCCAGCAGCCCTGCCGATCGTAATGAGCAGTTCTTC CASSPADRNEQFF
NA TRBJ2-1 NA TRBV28 TGTGCCAGCAGTTTTGTTAGCCCAAGGGGCAATGAGCAGTTCTTC CASSFVSPRGNEQFF
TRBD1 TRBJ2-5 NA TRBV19 TGTGCCAGTAGTATAGGGGACAGGGAGCATGAGACCCAGTACTTC CASSIGDREHETQYF
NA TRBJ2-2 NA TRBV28 TGTGCCAGCATTAGGAGGAACACCGGGGAGCTGTTTTTT CASIRRNTGELFF
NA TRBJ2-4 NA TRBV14 TGTGCCAGCAGCCCATCGGACACTTCACTAGCCAAAAACATTCAGTACTTC CASSPSDTSLAKNIQYF
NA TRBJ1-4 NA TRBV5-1 TGCGCCAGCAGCTTGGGGCCCTACAGGGCAACTAATGAAAAACTGTTTTTT CASSLGPYRATNEKLFF
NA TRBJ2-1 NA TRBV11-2 TGTGCCAGCAGCTTAGATTGGGGGAGTGAGCAGTTCTTC CASSLDWGSEQFF
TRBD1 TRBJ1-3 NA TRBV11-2 TGTGCCAGCAGCTACACAGGGGGCCGAGGAGACACCATATATTTT CASSYTGGRGDTIYF
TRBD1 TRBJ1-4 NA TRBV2 TGTGCCAGCAGACAGGGGGGCTTTGAAAAACTGTTTTTT CASRQGGFEKLFF
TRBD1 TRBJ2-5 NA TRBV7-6 TGTGCCAGCAGCACCCCGACAGGGTATTCGCAAGAGACCCAGTACTTC CASSTPTGYSQETQYF
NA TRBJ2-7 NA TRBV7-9 TGTGCCAGCAGCTTAGTAGGTAGCTCCTACGAGCAGTACTTC CASSLVGSSYEQYF
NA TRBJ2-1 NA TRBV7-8 TGTGCCAGCAGCTTACTCCCAGACTCCTACAATGAGCAGTTCTTC CASSLLPDSYNEQFF
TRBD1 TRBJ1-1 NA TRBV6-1 TGTGCCAGCAGCAGACAGGGGCCGAACACTGAAGCTTTCTTT CASSRQGPNTEAFF
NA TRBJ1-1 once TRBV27 TGTGCCAGCATCCCCCTTTGGCTCCAGGGCAGGGCGAACACTGAAGCTTTCTTT CASIPLWLQGRANTEAFF
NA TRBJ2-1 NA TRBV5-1 TGCGCCAGCAGCTTGGGGAGGCAAGACAATGAGCAGTTCTTC CASSLGRQDNEQFF
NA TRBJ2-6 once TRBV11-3 TGTGCCAGCAGCTTAGAACGGGGCTCTGGGGCCAACGTCCTGACTTTC CASSLERGSGANVLTF
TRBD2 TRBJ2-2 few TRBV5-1 TGCGCCAGCAGCCGAGTAGCGGGAATCACCGGGGAGCTGTTTTTT CASSRVAGITGELFF
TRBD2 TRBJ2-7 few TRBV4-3 TGCGCCAGCAGCCAAGAGGCTAGCGGGAGTGACTACGAGCAGTACTTC CASSQEASGSDYEQYF
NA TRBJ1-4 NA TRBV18 TGTGCCAGCTCAGCCGGGACGGGTAATGAAAAACTGTTTTTT CASSAGTGNEKLFF
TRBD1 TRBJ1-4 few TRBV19 TGTGCCAGTAGTATAGGTGACAGGGGGCGCGATGAAAAACTGTTTTTT CASSIGDRGRDEKLFF
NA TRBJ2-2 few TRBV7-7 TGTGCCAGCAGCTTTGCCGTCCGGTCTGGGGAGCTGTTTTTT CASSFAVRSGELFF
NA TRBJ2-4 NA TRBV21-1 TGTGCCAGCAGCAAAGCGGGGGGGGACAAAAACATTCAGTACTTC CASSKAGGDKNIQYF
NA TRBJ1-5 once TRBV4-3 TGCGCCAGCAGCCAAGACAGTAATAGCAATCAGCCCCAGCATTTT CASSQDSNSNQPQHF
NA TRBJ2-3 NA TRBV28 TGTGCCAGCAGCAGGGGACGGTCGTGGGATACGCAGTATTTT CASSRGRSWDTQYF
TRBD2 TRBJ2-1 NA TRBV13 TGTGCCAGCAGCTTAGAAGTTAGCGGGAGGTACGGTGAGCAGTTCTTC CASSLEVSGRYGEQFF
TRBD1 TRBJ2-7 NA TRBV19 TGTGCCAGTAGCCCGGGACAGGGGTTCTACGAGCAGTACTTC CASSPGQGFYEQYF
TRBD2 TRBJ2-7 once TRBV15 TGTGCCACCAGCAGAGAGTTCCTAGCGGGAGTCTACGAGCAGTACTTC CATSREFLAGVYEQYF
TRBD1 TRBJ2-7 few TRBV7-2 TGTGCCAGCAGCTTAGACTCGGGACAGGCCTACGAGCAGTACTTC CASSLDSGQAYEQYF
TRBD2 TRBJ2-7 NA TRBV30 TGTGCCTGGCAAGCGGGAGTTCTCTCCTACGAGCAGTACTTC CAWQAGVLSYEQYF
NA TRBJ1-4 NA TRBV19 TGTGCCAGCGGCCAAGAGGGGTGGAATCGTGAAAAACTGTTTTTT CASGQEGWNREKLFF
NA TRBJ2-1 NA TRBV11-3 TGTGCCAGCAGCTTGGTGGCGGATGAGCAGTTCTTC CASSLVADEQFF
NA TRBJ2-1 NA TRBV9 TGTGCCAGCAGCGTAGCAGTTACCCCCAACGGGCAGTTCTTC CASSVAVTPNGQFF
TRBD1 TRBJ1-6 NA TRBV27 TGTGCCAGCAGTTTTCTATGGGACAGGGCCAATTCACCCCTCCACTTT CASSFLWDRANSPLHF
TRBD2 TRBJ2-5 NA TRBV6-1 TGTGCCAGCAGTGGGGGGGGAGCGGGCCCGCAAGAGACCCAGTACTTC CASSGGGAGPQETQYF
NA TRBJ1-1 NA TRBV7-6 TGTGCCAGCACCCAAAGGCACGGATCGAACACTGAAGCTTTCTTT CASTQRHGSNTEAFF
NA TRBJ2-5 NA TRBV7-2 TGTGCCAGCAGCTTAGACAGAGGGAGAGGAGAGACCCAGTACTTC CASSLDRGRGETQYF
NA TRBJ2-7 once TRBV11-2 TGTGCCAGCAGCTCGACCCCCTTTAGCACCTACGAGCAGTACTTC CASSSTPFSTYEQYF
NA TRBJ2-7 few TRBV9 TGTGCCAGCAGCCCCGGACAAATCCTCTACGAGCAGTACTTC CASSPGQILYEQYF
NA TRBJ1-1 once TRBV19 TGTGCCAGTAGTTGGGGAAAGACTGAAGCTTTCTTT CASSWGKTEAFF
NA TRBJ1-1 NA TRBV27 TGTGCCAGCAGTTTCCGCACCGGGACTGGGGTGACTGAAGCTTTCTTT CASSFRTGTGVTEAFF
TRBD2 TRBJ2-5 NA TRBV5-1 TGCGCCAGCAGCTTTGTGTTTAGCGGGAAGAGACCCGAGACCCAGTACTTC CASSFVFSGKRPETQYF
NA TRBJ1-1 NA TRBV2 TGTGCCAGCAGAGCGGGAGTGAACACTGAAGCTTTCTTT CASRAGVNTEAFF
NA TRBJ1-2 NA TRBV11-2 TGTGCCAGCAGCTTGGCCGGGAGCTATGGCTACACCTTC CASSLAGSYGYTF
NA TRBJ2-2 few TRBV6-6 TGTGCCAGCAGTTACTCAACCGTGGCCGGGGAGCTGTTTTTT CASSYSTVAGELFF
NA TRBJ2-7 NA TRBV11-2 TGTGCCAGCAGCCCACTAGGAGCCTACGAGCAGTACTTC CASSPLGAYEQYF
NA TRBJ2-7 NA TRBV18 TGTGCCAGCTCACCAGGGGGCTGGCCCTACGAGCAGTACTTC CASSPGGWPYEQYF
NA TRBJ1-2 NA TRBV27 TGTGCCAGCAGTTCAACCGACACGGGCCGTTCGTACAGCTACACCTTC CASSSTDTGRSYSYTF
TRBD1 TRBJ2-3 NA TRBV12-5 TGTGCTAGTGGTTTGGACACAGGGGACACAGATACGCAGTATTTT CASGLDTGDTDTQYF
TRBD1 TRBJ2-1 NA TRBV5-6 TGTGCCAGCAGCTTGGTTCTCCGACAGGGATACAATGAGCAGTTCTTC CASSLVLRQGYNEQFF
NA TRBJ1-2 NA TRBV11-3 TGTGCCAGCAGCTATGATAACTATGGCTACACCTTC CASSYDNYGYTF
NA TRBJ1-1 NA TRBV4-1 TGCGCCAGCAGCCAAGGCCAGGGGATTTGGAACACTGAAGCTTTCTTT CASSQGQGIWNTEAFF
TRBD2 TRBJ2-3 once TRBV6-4 TGTGCCAGCAGTGAACCGGGACTAGCGGGAGACACAGATACGCAGTATTTT CASSEPGLAGDTDTQYF
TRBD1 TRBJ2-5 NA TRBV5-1 TGCGCCAGCAGCTCGCAGGGGGCGGAGGAGACCCAGTACTTC CASSSQGAEETQYF
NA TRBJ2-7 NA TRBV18 TGTGCCAGCTCCCCACGGGGGGAGCAGTACTTC CASSPRGEQYF
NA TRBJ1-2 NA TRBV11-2 TGTGCCAGCAGCTTAGATGGGGACGTCGGCTATGGCTACACCTTC CASSLDGDVGYGYTF